This T cell receptor beta chain was identified in a study of spatial heterogeneity in lung cancer. Study-level information: The library had UMIs, and each TCR and UMI pair averaged more than ten raw reads.

Every molecule of TCR cDNA had its own unique molecular identifier. TCRdb used MiXCR to reprocess the 5' RACE reads, holding one entry per CDR3 protein. Of tens of thousands of distinct CDR3 sequences listed, 5% to 5.5% are singletons. The CDR3 sequence is 16 residues long. V was trimmed by 3 bases and J by 4 bases, leaving 15 bases between them. Germline-derived CDR1 and CDR2 are KGHDR and SFDVKD. The time point is: blood at routine non-recurrence follow-up after resection. Material for sequencing was whole RNA from tumor, nontumor lung or frozen PBMC, left unsorted. The sequence came from a female donor with early-stage non-small cell lung cancer. The J gene is TRBJ2-1, the V gene TRBV24-1; a weak D match, TRBD2 (5 bases). Specimen: PBMCs, collected at follow-up. DNA for the CDR3: TGTGCCACCAGTGATCCTGCTCCGAGAGGGTACAATGAGCAGTTCTTC. As protein: CATSDPAPRGYNEQFF.